A selection of T cell receptor beta chains follows, all from one sample in a study of radiation and T cells in renal cell carcinoma. The protocol was immunoSEQ multiplex PCR, while the TCRdb copy is restricted to in-frame clones and leaves out a portion. The sample contains around 100,000 clones, approximately 80% of which appear only once. The starting material was blood, obtained from a patient whose treatment included radiotherapy and nephrectomy. The receptor source for this set is a man aged 55-75 years with renal cell carcinoma. Both conserved end residues are part of each CDR3. Each record gives: clone size, J gene, D gene, V gene, CDR3 protein, CDR3 DNA. D genes are given only for firm matches. Size is stated for part of the rows, as once, few or many counts, or as a class when the clone is expanded.

abundance: NA
j_gene: TRBJ1-1
d_gene: NA
v_gene: TRBV28
CDR3aa: CASSSLDINTAFF
CDR3nt: TGTGCCAGCAGTTCCCTGGACATCAATACGGCTTTCTTT

abundance: NA
j_gene: TRBJ2-5
d_gene: TRBD1
v_gene: TRBV28
CDR3aa: CASSLRTGEETQYF
CDR3nt: TGTGCCAGCAGTTTAAGGACAGGGGAAGAGACCCAGTACTTC

abundance: NA
j_gene: TRBJ2-1
d_gene: TRBD2
v_gene: TRBV7-2
CDR3aa: CASSLGTSGSREFF
CDR3nt: TGTGCCAGCAGCCTCGGGACTAGCGGGAGTCGAGAGTTCTTC

abundance: NA
j_gene: TRBJ1-5
d_gene: TRBD1
v_gene: TRBV6-5
CDR3aa: CASSPTGSRNQPQHF
CDR3nt: TGTGCCAGCAGCCCGACAGGGAGTAGAAATCAGCCCCAGCATTTT

abundance: NA
j_gene: TRBJ1-4
d_gene: TRBD1
v_gene: TRBV25-1
CDR3aa: CASRGTALCLEKLWTLFF
CDR3nt: TGTGCCAGCAGGGGGACAGCTCTTTGTCTTGAAAAACTATGGACACTGTTTTTT

abundance: NA
j_gene: TRBJ2-7
d_gene: NA
v_gene: TRBV7-2
CDR3aa: CASSKQGEGQYEQYF
CDR3nt: TGTGCCAGCAGCAAACAGGGAGAGGGACAATACGAGCAGTACTTC

abundance: once
j_gene: TRBJ2-5
d_gene: TRBD2
v_gene: TRBV5-1
CDR3aa: CASSYPSGRGGETQYF
CDR3nt: TGCGCCAGCAGCTACCCAAGCGGGAGAGGGGGGGAGACCCAGTACTTC

abundance: once
j_gene: TRBJ1-3
d_gene: TRBD1
v_gene: TRBV18
CDR3aa: CASQPTGNGNTIYF
CDR3nt: TGTGCCAGCCAACCGACAGGGAATGGCAACACCATATATTTT

abundance: NA
j_gene: TRBJ2-2
d_gene: NA
v_gene: TRBV28
CDR3aa: CASTGAPGERELFF
CDR3nt: TGTGCCAGCACGGGGGCCCCGGGGGAGCGGGAGCTGTTTTTT

abundance: NA
j_gene: TRBJ1-1
d_gene: NA
v_gene: TRBV25-1
CDR3aa: CASSDWAATENTEAFF
CDR3nt: TGTGCCAGCAGTGATTGGGCAGCGACGGAGAACACTGAAGCTTTCTTT

abundance: NA
j_gene: TRBJ1-2
d_gene: NA
v_gene: TRBV18
CDR3aa: CASSPGQDRNYGYTF
CDR3nt: TGTGCCAGCTCACCAGGACAAGACCGTAACTATGGCTACACCTTC

abundance: few
j_gene: TRBJ2-1
d_gene: NA
v_gene: TRBV10-2
CDR3aa: CASSDFFSYNEQFF
CDR3nt: TGCGCCAGCAGTGACTTCTTCTCCTACAATGAGCAGTTCTTC

abundance: NA
j_gene: TRBJ2-5
d_gene: TRBD2
v_gene: TRBV7-8
CDR3aa: CASSLAGGGPGTQYF
CDR3nt: TGTGCCAGCAGCTTAGCTGGGGGAGGGCCAGGGACCCAGTACTTC

abundance: NA
j_gene: TRBJ2-1
d_gene: TRBD2
v_gene: TRBV5-5
CDR3aa: CASSLGLAGYNEQFF
CDR3nt: TGTGCCAGCAGCTTGGGGCTAGCGGGCTACAATGAGCAGTTCTTC

abundance: once
j_gene: TRBJ1-1
d_gene: NA
v_gene: TRBV27
CDR3aa: CASSPAVNTEAFF
CDR3nt: TGTGCCAGCAGTCCAGCAGTGAACACTGAAGCTTTCTTT

abundance: few
j_gene: TRBJ2-5
d_gene: NA
v_gene: TRBV11-2
CDR3aa: CASSRLETQYF
CDR3nt: TGTGCCAGCAGCCGCCTGGAGACCCAGTACTTC

abundance: NA
j_gene: TRBJ2-5
d_gene: NA
v_gene: TRBV10-3
CDR3aa: CAISVVGETQYF
CDR3nt: TGTGCCATCAGTGTGGTGGGGGAGACCCAGTACTTC

abundance: NA
j_gene: TRBJ2-1
d_gene: TRBD2
v_gene: TRBV9
CDR3aa: CASREGLAGDYEQFF
CDR3nt: TGTGCCAGCAGGGAGGGACTAGCGGGAGACTATGAGCAGTTCTTC

abundance: NA
j_gene: TRBJ1-5
d_gene: NA
v_gene: TRBV5-5
CDR3aa: CASSLGSRDGQPQHF
CDR3nt: TGTGCCAGCAGCTTAGGATCCAGGGATGGTCAGCCCCAGCATTTT

abundance: NA
j_gene: TRBJ2-3
d_gene: NA
v_gene: TRBV6-5
CDR3aa: CASSTGRTGGDTQYF
CDR3nt: TGTGCCAGCAGCACAGGGAGAACGGGGGGTGATACGCAGTATTTT

abundance: NA
j_gene: TRBJ1-5
d_gene: NA
v_gene: TRBV5-6
CDR3aa: CASSFTGRGNQPQHF
CDR3nt: TGTGCCAGCAGCTTTACAGGTCGAGGCAATCAGCCCCAGCATTTT

abundance: NA
j_gene: TRBJ2-6
d_gene: TRBD1
v_gene: TRBV2
CDR3aa: CASSSPGQGGTGANVLTF
CDR3nt: TGTGCCAGCAGTTCACCGGGACAGGGGGGAACTGGGGCCAACGTCCTGACTTTC

abundance: NA
j_gene: TRBJ2-5
d_gene: NA
v_gene: TRBV7-7
CDR3aa: CASSVSGLQETQYF
CDR3nt: TGTGCCAGCAGCGTGAGCGGCCTCCAAGAGACCCAGTACTTC

abundance: NA
j_gene: TRBJ1-4
d_gene: NA
v_gene: TRBV27
CDR3aa: CASSAWTGRGAEKLFF
CDR3nt: TGTGCCAGCAGTGCCTGGACTGGACGAGGCGCTGAAAAACTGTTTTTT

abundance: NA
j_gene: TRBJ1-3
d_gene: TRBD1
v_gene: TRBV4-1
CDR3aa: CASSYWTGAGNTIYF
CDR3nt: TGCGCCAGCAGCTACTGGACAGGGGCTGGAAACACCATATATTTT

abundance: once
j_gene: TRBJ2-3
d_gene: TRBD2
v_gene: TRBV5-4
CDR3aa: CASSLAGLAGLNTDTQYF
CDR3nt: TGTGCCAGCAGCTTGGCGGGACTAGCGGGGCTAAACACAGATACGCAGTATTTT

abundance: NA
j_gene: TRBJ1-4
d_gene: NA
v_gene: TRBV2
CDR3aa: CASSFGTLTNEKLFF
CDR3nt: TGTGCCAGCAGCTTCGGGACGCTAACTAATGAAAAACTGTTTTTT

abundance: once
j_gene: TRBJ2-1
d_gene: NA
v_gene: TRBV19
CDR3aa: CASSIRQSSYNEQFF
CDR3nt: TGTGCCAGTAGTATTCGGCAGAGCTCCTACAATGAGCAGTTCTTC

abundance: NA
j_gene: TRBJ1-1
d_gene: TRBD1
v_gene: TRBV30
CDR3aa: CAWSGTTGGTEAFF
CDR3nt: TGTGCCTGGAGTGGGACTACAGGGGGCACTGAAGCTTTCTTT

abundance: NA
j_gene: TRBJ2-4
d_gene: TRBD1
v_gene: TRBV25-1
CDR3aa: CASTSAQGAHIQYF
CDR3nt: TGTGCCAGCACCTCAGCCCAGGGGGCGCACATTCAGTACTTC

abundance: NA
j_gene: TRBJ2-1
d_gene: NA
v_gene: TRBV4-3
CDR3aa: CASSQERSWYNEQFF
CDR3nt: TGCGCCAGCAGCCAAGAACGGAGTTGGTACAATGAGCAGTTCTTC

abundance: NA
j_gene: TRBJ2-7
d_gene: TRBD1
v_gene: TRBV6-5
CDR3aa: CASSFTGTGTYEQYF
CDR3nt: TGTGCCAGCAGTTTCACCGGGACAGGGACCTACGAGCAGTACTTC

abundance: NA
j_gene: TRBJ1-1
d_gene: TRBD1
v_gene: TRBV7-9
CDR3aa: CASSLGTGGTAEAFF
CDR3nt: TGTGCCAGCAGCTTAGGCACAGGGGGAACCGCTGAAGCTTTCTTT

abundance: NA
j_gene: TRBJ2-6
d_gene: NA
v_gene: TRBV28
CDR3aa: CASREGTDVLTF
CDR3nt: TGTGCCAGCAGAGAGGGGACCGACGTCCTGACTTTC

abundance: NA
j_gene: TRBJ2-1
d_gene: NA
v_gene: TRBV18
CDR3aa: CASSQSSYNEQFF
CDR3nt: TGTGCCAGCTCACAGAGCTCCTACAATGAGCAGTTCTTC

abundance: NA
j_gene: TRBJ2-7
d_gene: TRBD1
v_gene: TRBV7-9
CDR3aa: CASSQGPTGQGSYEQYF
CDR3nt: TGTGCCAGCAGCCAGGGGCCAACGGGACAGGGCTCCTACGAGCAGTACTTC

abundance: NA
j_gene: TRBJ2-1
d_gene: NA
v_gene: TRBV5-1
CDR3aa: CASSLEAGEDEQFF
CDR3nt: TGCGCCAGCAGCTTGGAGGCAGGGGAAGATGAGCAGTTCTTC

abundance: NA
j_gene: TRBJ2-1
d_gene: NA
v_gene: TRBV5-5
CDR3aa: CASSLVGLHNEQFF
CDR3nt: TGTGCCAGCAGCTTGGTAGGGCTTCACAATGAGCAGTTCTTC

abundance: few
j_gene: TRBJ1-1
d_gene: TRBD1
v_gene: TRBV30
CDR3aa: CAWRGQVLINTEAFF
CDR3nt: TGTGCCTGGAGGGGACAGGTGCTAATTAACACTGAAGCTTTCTTT

abundance: NA
j_gene: TRBJ2-3
d_gene: TRBD2
v_gene: TRBV27
CDR3aa: CASSLGTSGYTDTQYF
CDR3nt: TGTGCCAGCAGTTTAGGGACTAGCGGGTACACAGATACGCAGTATTTT

abundance: NA
j_gene: TRBJ1-1
d_gene: TRBD1
v_gene: TRBV19
CDR3aa: CASSISPTGFTEAFF
CDR3nt: TGTGCCAGTAGTATCTCCCCGACAGGGTTTACCGAAGCTTTCTTT

abundance: NA
j_gene: TRBJ2-7
d_gene: NA
v_gene: TRBV28
CDR3aa: CASSPPALSGYEQYF
CDR3nt: TGTGCCAGTAGTCCACCCGCACTGTCCGGGTACGAGCAGTACTTC

abundance: NA
j_gene: TRBJ2-3
d_gene: NA
v_gene: TRBV5-4
CDR3aa: CASSLGLASTDTQYF
CDR3nt: TGTGCCAGCAGCTTGGGTCTAGCGAGCACAGATACGCAGTATTTT

abundance: NA
j_gene: TRBJ2-7
d_gene: TRBD1
v_gene: TRBV28
CDR3aa: CASRTTGGWEQYF
CDR3nt: TGTGCCAGCAGAACGACAGGGGGGTGGGAGCAGTACTTC

abundance: few
j_gene: TRBJ2-5
d_gene: NA
v_gene: TRBV7-2
CDR3aa: CASSYAGVGRETQYF
CDR3nt: TGTGCCAGCAGTTACGCGGGTGTCGGCCGAGAGACCCAGTACTTC

abundance: NA
j_gene: TRBJ1-1
d_gene: NA
v_gene: TRBV15
CDR3aa: CATSGHPTGYHTEAFF
CDR3nt: TGTGCCACCAGCGGGCACCCTACAGGGTACCACACTGAAGCTTTCTTT

abundance: NA
j_gene: TRBJ2-3
d_gene: TRBD1
v_gene: TRBV29-1
CDR3aa: CSVGPTGGYTDTQYF
CDR3nt: TGCAGCGTTGGCCCGACAGGGGGCTACACAGATACGCAGTATTTT

abundance: NA
j_gene: TRBJ2-2
d_gene: NA
v_gene: TRBV19
CDR3aa: CASGLLVGELFF
CDR3nt: TGTGCCAGTGGCCTTCTGGTCGGGGAGCTGTTTTTT

abundance: NA
j_gene: TRBJ2-2
d_gene: TRBD1
v_gene: TRBV11-2
CDR3aa: CASSSWTGGNTGELFF
CDR3nt: TGTGCCAGCAGCTCTTGGACAGGGGGAAACACCGGGGAGCTGTTTTTT

abundance: NA
j_gene: TRBJ2-2
d_gene: NA
v_gene: TRBV30
CDR3aa: CAWRGFGSGELFF
CDR3nt: TGTGCCTGGAGAGGTTTTGGAAGCGGGGAGCTGTTTTTT

abundance: once
j_gene: TRBJ2-5
d_gene: TRBD1
v_gene: TRBV5-1
CDR3aa: CASSLAGTGVETQYF
CDR3nt: TGCGCCAGCAGCTTGGCCGGGACAGGGGTAGAGACCCAGTACTTC

abundance: NA
j_gene: TRBJ1-1
d_gene: TRBD1
v_gene: TRBV10-3
CDR3aa: CAISDLGTGVSEAFF
CDR3nt: TGTGCCATCAGTGACCTCGGGACAGGGGTTTCTGAAGCTTTCTTT

abundance: NA
j_gene: TRBJ2-7
d_gene: TRBD2
v_gene: TRBV7-2
CDR3aa: CASSLTSGSNLEQYF
CDR3nt: TGTGCCAGCAGCTTAACGAGCGGGAGCAATCTCGAGCAGTACTTC

abundance: NA
j_gene: TRBJ2-5
d_gene: NA
v_gene: TRBV15
CDR3aa: CATSRDRPANQETQYF
CDR3nt: TGTGCCACCAGCAGAGATCGACCAGCGAACCAAGAGACCCAGTACTTC

abundance: NA
j_gene: TRBJ1-4
d_gene: NA
v_gene: TRBV19
CDR3aa: CASSTYRAGGLEKLFF
CDR3nt: TGTGCCAGTAGTACATACCGCGCCGGGGGGCTTGAAAAACTGTTTTTT

abundance: NA
j_gene: TRBJ2-5
d_gene: NA
v_gene: TRBV7-9
CDR3aa: CASSPRVLGPGWDQETQYF
CDR3nt: TGTGCCAGCAGCCCCCGCGTTTTGGGTCCAGGGTGGGATCAAGAGACCCAGTACTTC

abundance: NA
j_gene: TRBJ2-6
d_gene: NA
v_gene: TRBV6-6
CDR3aa: CASTWTVAAGANVLTF
CDR3nt: TGTGCCAGCACTTGGACAGTGGCTGCTGGGGCCAACGTCCTGACTTTC

abundance: NA
j_gene: TRBJ2-5
d_gene: TRBD1
v_gene: TRBV2
CDR3aa: CASSKDRGRGETQYF
CDR3nt: TGTGCCAGCAGTAAGGACAGGGGGCGCGGTGAGACCCAGTACTTC

abundance: NA
j_gene: TRBJ1-1
d_gene: TRBD1
v_gene: TRBV7-9
CDR3aa: CASSSGQGSNTEAFF
CDR3nt: TGTGCCAGCAGCTCGGGACAGGGGTCGAACACTGAAGCTTTCTTT

abundance: NA
j_gene: TRBJ1-2
d_gene: NA
v_gene: TRBV28
CDR3aa: CASSFSGQHYGYTF
CDR3nt: TGTGCCAGCAGTTTTAGTGGACAGCACTATGGCTACACCTTC